This T cell receptor (beta chain) was sequenced during a study of blood T cells in healthy people across ages. V lost 4 bases and J lost 4, with 9 bases in between. CDR1 is KGHDR and CDR2 is SFDVKD in the germline V gene. There are 14 residues in the CDR3. With a J-beta primer mix and a sample-barcoded 5' primer, a second PCR ran about 7 to 12 cycles. TCRdb re-called the 5' RACE reads through MiXCR, storing one row per CDR3 protein. Seen here are about a million distinct CDR3 sequences, roughly 43% observed once, and the top ten hold roughly 13%. Sequencing was performed on blood. The receptor was isolated from a man under 40 in good health. The rearrangement links TRBV24-1 to TRBJ2-2, with D hard to call. The CDR3: CATSELTGTGELFF. For the CDR3, the DNA is TGTGCCACCAGTGAACTGACGGGCACCGGGGAGCTGTTTTTT.